Sequencing of this TCR beta chain was carried out in a study of response to subunit inactivated influenza vaccine. General study points: The authors offered the suggestion that each seasonal influenza vaccination recruits few new T cells.

Germline CDR1 reads LNHDA; CDR2 reads SQIVND (reference sequence). This CDR3 comprises 13 residues. V was pared by 1 base and J by 5 bases, with 6 bases between. This clonotype was recorded only once. Its antigen is undetermined. TCRdb fed the RT-PCR reads into MiXCR, producing one record per CDR3 protein. The table has around 150,000 distinct CDR3 sequences, about 11% seen once. The chain combines TRBV19 with TRBJ1-5; D remains unclear. The TCR was taken from a man in his forties or fifties who received an inactivated influenza vaccine. The input for sequencing was non-naive T cells sorted from PBMCs, taken 40 to 50 days after vaccination. CDR3 sequence reads: CASSIGFYQPQHF. The CDR3 DNA reads as TGTGCCAGTAGTATAGGTTTCTATCAGCCCCAGCATTTT. The full variable domain, rest sourced from reference TRBV19 and TRBJ1-5, is DGGITQSPKYLFRKEGQNVTLSCEQNLNHDAMYWYRQDPGQGLRLIYYSQIVNDFQKGDIAEGYSVSREKKESFPLTVTSAQKNPTAFYLCASSIGFYQPQHFGDGTRLSIL.